This T cell receptor beta chain is from a study of early T cells in non-severe SARS-CoV-2 infection. Overall study: Unpaired chains resulted from sequencing bulk RNA of unsorted whole blood.

Study findings and constraints: Lookups in VDJdb leaned toward anti-spike CD8 responses and missed private and CD4 specificities.

Germline CDR1 is SGHTA and CDR2 is FQGNSA. V shed 1 base, J shed 4 bases, and the junction held 4 bases outside the gene matches. CDR3 length equals 15 residues. cDNA molecules, individually, were tagged with unique molecular identifiers. TCRdb recomputed calls from the 5' RACE reads with MiXCR, one row per CDR3 protein. The data hold some 40,000 distinct CDR3 sequences, with 5.4% observed a single time. This clonotype was picked up many times. Its antigen is currently unknown. This TCR was recovered from an adult who was a healthcare worker with PCR-confirmed SARS-CoV-2 infection or an uninfected control (not recorded which). The material sequenced was whole blood, taken at baseline. This chain uses TRBV7-2 with TRBJ2-7; 10 positions match TRBD2. CDR3 sequence: CASSLGPSGGYEQYV. The CDR3 coding sequence is TGTGCCAGCAGCTTAGGGCCTAGCGGGGGATACGAGCAGTACGTC.